Listed below are T cell receptor beta chains from one sample, sequenced in a study of blood T cell repertoires in COVID-19. Data came from immunoSEQ multiplex PCR; TCRdb stores just in-frame clones and leaves some out. The sample consists of about 130,000 clones, 84% of them appearing once. Sequenced sample: peripheral blood. The receptors shown here come from a woman in her 30s who had recovered from COVID-19. Both conserved end residues are part of each CDR3. Each record gives: V gene, clone size, J gene, D gene, CDR3 DNA, CDR3 protein. The D gene is left open where the match is weak. Only part of the rows carry a size: once, few, many, or a class if the clone is expanded.

V: TRBV7-9; size: .; J: TRBJ2-7; D: .; DNA: TGTGCCAGCAGTCAATCCAGCTCCTACGAGCAGTACTTC; CDR3: CASSQSSSYEQYF
V: TRBV5-1; size: few; J: TRBJ2-1; D: .; DNA: TGCGCCAGCAGCTTGGGCCAGGGAGGACCTTACAATGAGCAGTTCTTC; CDR3: CASSLGQGGPYNEQFF
V: TRBV5-1; size: .; J: TRBJ1-1; D: .; DNA: TGCGCCAGCGCGGTGACAGGTGACAGGACTGAAGCTTTCTTT; CDR3: CASAVTGDRTEAFF
V: TRBV6-5; size: once; J: TRBJ2-1; D: .; DNA: TGTGCCAGCAGAAACAGGGTAAATGAGCAGTTCTTC; CDR3: CASRNRVNEQFF
V: TRBV19; size: .; J: TRBJ2-7; D: TRBD1; DNA: TGTGCCAGTAGTTCGGGACAGGGGGCTGCATACGAGCAGTACTTC; CDR3: CASSSGQGAAYEQYF
V: TRBV7-8; size: .; J: TRBJ2-1; D: .; DNA: TGTGCCAGCAGCTTAGTGACGACAACAGGGTGGAATGAGCAGTTCTTC; CDR3: CASSLVTTTGWNEQFF
V: TRBV12-5; size: .; J: TRBJ1-1; D: TRBD1; DNA: TGTGCTAGTGGTTTGACCGACAGGGGGGAAACTGAAGCTTTCTTT; CDR3: CASGLTDRGETEAFF
V: TRBV16; size: .; J: TRBJ2-3; D: TRBD2; DNA: TGTGCCAGCAGTTTTAGCGGGAACACAGATACGCAGTATTTT; CDR3: CASSFSGNTDTQYF
V: TRBV9; size: once; J: TRBJ2-2; D: .; DNA: TGTGCCAGCACAGGATCGAACACCGGGGAGCTGTTTTTT; CDR3: CASTGSNTGELFF
V: TRBV12-3/TRBV12-4; size: .; J: TRBJ1-3; D: .; DNA: TGTGCCAGCAGTTTCAGGGTTGGAAACACCATATATTTT; CDR3: CASSFRVGNTIYF
V: TRBV30; size: .; J: TRBJ2-2; D: TRBD1; DNA: TGTGCCTGCGGACAGGGGATTGGTCCCGGGGAGCTGTTTTTT; CDR3: CACGQGIGPGELFF
V: TRBV11-2; size: .; J: TRBJ2-5; D: .; DNA: TGTGCCAGCAGCCTCGAGGTCGGCGGAGCCGGGACCCAGTACTTC; CDR3: CASSLEVGGAGTQYF
V: TRBV4-1; size: .; J: TRBJ2-7; D: .; DNA: TGCGCCAGCAGCCAAGATAGGCAGGGGTTCTACGAGCAGTACTTC; CDR3: CASSQDRQGFYEQYF
V: TRBV6-5; size: .; J: TRBJ1-2; D: .; DNA: TGTGCCAGCAGTTACCTACAGGGTATTGGCTACACCTTC; CDR3: CASSYLQGIGYTF
V: TRBV27; size: .; J: TRBJ1-1; D: .; DNA: TGTGCCAGCAGTTTATCTGGAGGTCTCTGGAACACTGAAGCTTTCTTT; CDR3: CASSLSGGLWNTEAFF
V: TRBV7-2; size: .; J: TRBJ2-1; D: TRBD2; DNA: TGTGCCAGCAGCTTAGTTTGGACTAGCGGGAGCAATGAGCAGTTCTTC; CDR3: CASSLVWTSGSNEQFF
V: TRBV5-4; size: .; J: TRBJ1-1; D: .; DNA: TGTGCCAGCAGCTACAAAGTGGGCAAGACTGAAGCTTTCTTT; CDR3: CASSYKVGKTEAFF
V: TRBV7-8; size: few; J: TRBJ2-7; D: TRBD2; DNA: TGTGCCAGCAGCCTAGCGGGGCCTGGGGGGTACGAGCAGTACTTC; CDR3: CASSLAGPGGYEQYF
V: TRBV15; size: .; J: TRBJ2-2; D: TRBD1; DNA: TGTGCCACCAGCAGAGCCGACAGGGGGCCTGGCGGGGAGCTGTTTTTT; CDR3: CATSRADRGPGGELFF
V: TRBV4-1; size: .; J: TRBJ2-7; D: .; DNA: TGCGCCAGCAGCACAACACAGGGTTCGTACTACGAGCAGTACTTC; CDR3: CASSTTQGSYYEQYF
V: TRBV7-9; size: .; J: TRBJ1-3; D: TRBD1; DNA: TGTGCCAGCAGCAGAGAGCCCGGGACAGGGGTAAACACCATATATTTT; CDR3: CASSREPGTGVNTIYF
V: TRBV7-2; size: .; J: TRBJ1-1; D: .; DNA: TGTGCCAGCAGCTTAGTGCCGGTTCTAACTGAAGCTTTCTTT; CDR3: CASSLVPVLTEAFF
V: TRBV29-1; size: .; J: TRBJ2-5; D: TRBD2; DNA: TGCAGCCCCCCTCGGGCTAGCGGGAGCTCAGAGACCCAGTACTTC; CDR3: CSPPRASGSSETQYF
V: TRBV19; size: .; J: TRBJ2-3; D: TRBD2; DNA: TGTGCCAGTAGTCGGACTAGCGGGGGGGCGTTTCGGGGCACAGATACGCAGTATTTT; CDR3: CASSRTSGGAFRGTDTQYF
V: TRBV7-3; size: .; J: TRBJ1-2; D: .; DNA: TGTGCCAGCAGCCCAGGCCCGGACTATGGCTACACCTTC; CDR3: CASSPGPDYGYTF
V: TRBV7-9; size: .; J: TRBJ1-6; D: .; DNA: TGTGCCAGCAGCTTAGACAGCAATTCACCCCTCCACTTT; CDR3: CASSLDSNSPLHF
V: TRBV24-1; size: .; J: TRBJ2-1; D: TRBD2; DNA: TGTGCCACCAGTGGAGTGGGACTAGCGGAGAATGAGCAGTTCTTC; CDR3: CATSGVGLAENEQFF
V: TRBV29-1; size: few; J: TRBJ2-7; D: TRBD2; DNA: TGCAGCGGAACCGTGGGACTAGATCTTCCCGAGCAGTACTTC; CDR3: CSGTVGLDLPEQYF
V: TRBV11-2; size: .; J: TRBJ1-5; D: TRBD1; DNA: TGTGCCAGCAGCTTGGGGACAGGGGACCAGCCCCAGCATTTT; CDR3: CASSLGTGDQPQHF
V: TRBV5-1; size: .; J: TRBJ2-2; D: .; DNA: TGCGCCAGCAGCTTCCGCCTCGGCGGACATGCGAACACCGGGGAGCTGTTTTTT; CDR3: CASSFRLGGHANTGELFF
V: TRBV7-9; size: .; J: TRBJ2-1; D: TRBD2; DNA: TGTGCCAGCAGCCTTCTAGCGGGAGGGACCTTCAATGAGCAGTTCTTC; CDR3: CASSLLAGGTFNEQFF